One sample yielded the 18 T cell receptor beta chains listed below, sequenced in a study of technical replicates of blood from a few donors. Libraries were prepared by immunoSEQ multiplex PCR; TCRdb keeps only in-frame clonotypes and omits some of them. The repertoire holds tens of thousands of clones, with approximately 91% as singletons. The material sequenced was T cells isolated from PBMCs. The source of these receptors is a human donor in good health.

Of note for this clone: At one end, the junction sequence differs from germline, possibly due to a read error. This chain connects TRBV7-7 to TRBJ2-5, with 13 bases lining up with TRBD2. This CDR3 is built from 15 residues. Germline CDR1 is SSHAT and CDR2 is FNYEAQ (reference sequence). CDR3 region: CASSIGLAGAETQYF. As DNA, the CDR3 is TGTGCTAGCAGCATTGGACTAGCGGGAGCCGAGACCCAGTACTTC. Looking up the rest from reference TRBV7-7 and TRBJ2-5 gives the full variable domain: GAGVSQSPRYKVTKRGQDVTLRCDPISSHATLYWYQQALGQGPEFLTYFNYEAQPDKSGLPSDRFSAERPEGSISTLTIQRTEQRDSAMYRCASSIGLAGAETQYFGPGTRLLVL.

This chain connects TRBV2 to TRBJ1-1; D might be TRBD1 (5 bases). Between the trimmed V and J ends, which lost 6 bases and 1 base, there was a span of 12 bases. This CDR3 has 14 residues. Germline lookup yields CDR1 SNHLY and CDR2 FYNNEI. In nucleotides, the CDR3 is TGTGCCAGCAGCCTCTATGACAGGAACACTGAAGCTTTCTTT. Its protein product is CASSLYDRNTEAFF.

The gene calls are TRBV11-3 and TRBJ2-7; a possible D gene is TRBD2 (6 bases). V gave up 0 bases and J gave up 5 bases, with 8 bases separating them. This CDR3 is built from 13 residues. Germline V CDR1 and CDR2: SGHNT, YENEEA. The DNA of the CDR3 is TGTGCCAGCAGCTTAGAGGAGGGGCACGAGCAGTACTTC. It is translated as CASSLEEGHEQYF. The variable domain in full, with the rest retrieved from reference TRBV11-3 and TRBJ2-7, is EAGVVQSPRYKIIEKKQPVAFWCNPISGHNTLYWYLQNLGQGPELLIRYENEEAVDDSQLPKDRFSAERLKGVDSTLKIQPAELGDSAVYLCASSLEEGHEQYFGPGTRLTVT.

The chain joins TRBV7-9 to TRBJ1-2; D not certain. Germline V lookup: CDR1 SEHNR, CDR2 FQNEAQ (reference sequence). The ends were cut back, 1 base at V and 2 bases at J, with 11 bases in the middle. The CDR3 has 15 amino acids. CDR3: CASSLEAGLNYGYTF. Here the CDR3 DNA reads TGTGCCAGCAGCTTAGAAGCAGGATTGAACTATGGCTACACCTTC.

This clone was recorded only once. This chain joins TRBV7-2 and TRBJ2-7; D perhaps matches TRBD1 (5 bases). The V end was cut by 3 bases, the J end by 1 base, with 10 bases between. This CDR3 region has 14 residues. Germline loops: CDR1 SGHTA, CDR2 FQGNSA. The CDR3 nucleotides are TGTGCCAGCAGCTTGTGGACAATTTCCTACGAGCAGTACTTC. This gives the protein CASSLWTISYEQYF.

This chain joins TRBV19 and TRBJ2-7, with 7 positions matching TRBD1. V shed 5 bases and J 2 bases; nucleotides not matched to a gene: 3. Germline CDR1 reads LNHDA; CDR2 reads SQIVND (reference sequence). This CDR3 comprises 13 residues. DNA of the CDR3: TGTGCCAGTAGTTTCCAGGGGGCCTACGAGCAGTACTTC. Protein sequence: CASSFQGAYEQYF. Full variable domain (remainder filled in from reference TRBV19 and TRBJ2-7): DGGITQSPKYLFRKEGQNVTLSCEQNLNHDAMYWYRQDPGQGLRLIYYSQIVNDFQKGDIAEGYSVSREKKESFPLTVTSAQKNPTAFYLCASSFQGAYEQYFGPGTRLTVT.

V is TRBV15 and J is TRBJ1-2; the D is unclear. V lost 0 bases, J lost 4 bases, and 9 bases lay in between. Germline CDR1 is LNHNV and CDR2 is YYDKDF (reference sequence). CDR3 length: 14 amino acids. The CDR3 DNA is TGTGCCACCAGCAGAGATTTAGGGAGCTATGGCTACACCTTC. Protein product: CATSRDLGSYGYTF. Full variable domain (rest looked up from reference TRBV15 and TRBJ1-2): DAMVIQNPRYQVTQFGKPVTLSCSQTLNHNVMYWYQQKSSQAPKLLFHYYDKDFNNEADTPDNFQSRRPNTSFCFLDIRSPGLGDTAMYLCATSRDLGSYGYTFGSGTRLTVV.

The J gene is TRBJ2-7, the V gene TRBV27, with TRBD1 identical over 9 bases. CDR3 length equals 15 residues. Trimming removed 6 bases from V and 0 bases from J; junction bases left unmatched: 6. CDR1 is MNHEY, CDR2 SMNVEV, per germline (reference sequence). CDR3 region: CASRKTGGSSYEQYF. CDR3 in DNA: TGTGCCAGCAGAAAAACAGGGGGCAGCTCCTACGAGCAGTACTTC.

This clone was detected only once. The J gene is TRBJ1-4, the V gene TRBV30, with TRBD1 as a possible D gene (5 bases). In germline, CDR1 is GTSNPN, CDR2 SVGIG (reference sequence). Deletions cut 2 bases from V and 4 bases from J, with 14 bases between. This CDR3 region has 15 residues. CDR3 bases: TGTGCCTGGAGTAGCAAGACAGCTTTTAATGAAAAACTGTTTTTT. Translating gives CAWSSKTAFNEKLFF.

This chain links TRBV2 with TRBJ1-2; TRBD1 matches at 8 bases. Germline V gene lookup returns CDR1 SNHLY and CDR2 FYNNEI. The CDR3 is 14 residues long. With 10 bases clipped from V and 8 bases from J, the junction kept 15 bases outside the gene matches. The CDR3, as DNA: TGTGCCACCCCCTTTTGGACAGGGCTTGAAGGCTACACCTTC. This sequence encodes CATPFWTGLEGYTF.

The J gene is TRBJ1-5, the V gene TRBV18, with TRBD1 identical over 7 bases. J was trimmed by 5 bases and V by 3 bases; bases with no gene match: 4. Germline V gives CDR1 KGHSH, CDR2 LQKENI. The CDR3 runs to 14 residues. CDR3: CASSPDRSHQPQHF. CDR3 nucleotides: TGTGCCAGCTCACCGGACAGGTCACATCAGCCCCAGCATTTT. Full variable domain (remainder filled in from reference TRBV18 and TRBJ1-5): NAGVMQNPRHLVRRRGQEARLRCSPMKGHSHVYWYRQLPEEGLKFMVYLQKENIIDESGMPKERFSAEFPKEGPSILRIQQVVRGDSAAYFCASSPDRSHQPQHFGDGTRLSIL.

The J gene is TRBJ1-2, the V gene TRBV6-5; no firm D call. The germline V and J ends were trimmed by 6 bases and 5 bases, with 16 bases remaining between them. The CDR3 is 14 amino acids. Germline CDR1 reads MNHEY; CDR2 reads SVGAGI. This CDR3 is CASSYLVGGYGYTF. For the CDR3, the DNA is TGTGCCAGCAGCTACCTCGTGGGCGGGTATGGCTACACCTTC.

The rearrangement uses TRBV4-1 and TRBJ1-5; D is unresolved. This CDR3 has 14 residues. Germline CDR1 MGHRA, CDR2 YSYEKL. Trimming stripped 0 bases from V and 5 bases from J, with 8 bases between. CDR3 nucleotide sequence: TGCGCCAGCAGCCAAGATGACCTAGATCAGCCCCAGCATTTT. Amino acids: CASSQDDLDQPQHF.

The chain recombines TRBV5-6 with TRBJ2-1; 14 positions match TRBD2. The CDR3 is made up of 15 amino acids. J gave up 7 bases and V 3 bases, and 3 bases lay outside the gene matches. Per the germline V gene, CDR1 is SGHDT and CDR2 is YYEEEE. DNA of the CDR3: TGTGCCAGCAGCTCTGGGACTAGCGGGAGAAATGAGCAGTTCTTC. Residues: CASSSGTSGRNEQFF.

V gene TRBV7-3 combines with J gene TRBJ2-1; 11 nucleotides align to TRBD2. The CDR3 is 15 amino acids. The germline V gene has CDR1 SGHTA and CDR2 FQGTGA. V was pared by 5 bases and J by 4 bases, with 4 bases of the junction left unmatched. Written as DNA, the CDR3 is TGTGCCAGCAGCCTACTAGCGGGAGCTTACAATGAGCAGTTCTTC. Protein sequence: CASSLLAGAYNEQFF.

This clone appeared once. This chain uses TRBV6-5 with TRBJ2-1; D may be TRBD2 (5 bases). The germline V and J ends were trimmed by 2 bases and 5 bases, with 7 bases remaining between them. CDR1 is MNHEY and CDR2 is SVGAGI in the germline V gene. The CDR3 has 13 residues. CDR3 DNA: TGTGCCAGCAGTTACAGCGGTAACAATGAGCAGTTCTTC. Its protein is CASSYSGNNEQFF.

CDR3 protein: CASSDWGGRLDNEQFF. The DNA for the CDR3 is TGTGCCAGCAGTGATTGGGGCGGGAGGTTGGACAATGAGCAGTTCTTC. The V gene is TRBV2, the J gene TRBJ2-1, with 8 bases lining up with TRBD2. Germline V gene lookup returns CDR1 SNHLY and CDR2 FYNNEI. The V gene end was trimmed by 3 bases and the J gene end by 5 bases; junction bases not matched to a gene: 9. The CDR3 extends over 16 amino acids.

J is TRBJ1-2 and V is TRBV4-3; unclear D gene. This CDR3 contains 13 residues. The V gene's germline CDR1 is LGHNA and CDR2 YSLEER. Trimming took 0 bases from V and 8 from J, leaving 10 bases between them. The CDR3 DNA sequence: TGCGCCAGCAGCCAAGATCGAGTGCGGGGCTACACCTTC. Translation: CASSQDRVRGYTF.